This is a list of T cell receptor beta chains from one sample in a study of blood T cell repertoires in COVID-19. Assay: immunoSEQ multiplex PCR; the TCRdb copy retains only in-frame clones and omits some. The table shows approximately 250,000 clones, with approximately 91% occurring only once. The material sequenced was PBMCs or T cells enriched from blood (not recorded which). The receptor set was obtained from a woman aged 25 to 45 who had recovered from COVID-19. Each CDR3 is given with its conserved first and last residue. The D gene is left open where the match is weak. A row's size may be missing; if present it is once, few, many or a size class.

CASSRLDFEQYF | TGTGCCAGCAGCCGACTGGATTTCGAGCAGTACTTC | - | - | TRBJ2-7 | TRBV3-1/TRBV3-2
CASSYWTGMNTEAFF | TGTGCCAGCAGTTACTGGACAGGTATGAACACTGAAGCTTTCTTT | TRBD1 | - | TRBJ1-1 | TRBV6-5
CAWSVRAGVRTGELFF | TGTGCCTGGAGTGTACGAGCGGGGGTTCGCACCGGGGAGCTGTTTTTT | TRBD2 | - | TRBJ2-2 | TRBV30
CASSPTTGVGSPLHF | TGTGCCAGCAGCCCCACTACAGGGGTGGGTTCACCCCTCCACTTT | TRBD1 | - | TRBJ1-6 | TRBV6-2/TRBV6-3
CAWRSNEKLFF | TGTGCCTGGCGGTCTAATGAAAAACTGTTTTTT | - | - | TRBJ1-4 | TRBV30
CASSVRQDHGYTF | TGTGCCAGCAGTGTCCGACAGGACCATGGCTACACCTTC | - | few | TRBJ1-2 | TRBV2
CASSDGMQPYNEQFF | TGTGCCAGCAGCGACGGGATGCAGCCCTACAATGAGCAGTTCTTC | - | - | TRBJ2-1 | TRBV5-6
CASSIGRANYEQYF | TGTGCCAGTAGTATCGGCAGGGCTAACTACGAGCAGTACTTC | - | few | TRBJ2-7 | TRBV19
CAWSVSGFSYEQYF | TGTGCCTGGAGCGTTAGCGGTTTTTCCTACGAGCAGTACTTC | - | few | TRBJ2-7 | TRBV30
CAISGTGNSPLHF | TGTGCCATCTCCGGGACTGGAAATTCACCCCTCCACTTT | - | - | TRBJ1-6 | TRBV10-3
CASSQGGQGSSYEQYF | TGCGCCAGCAGCCAGGGAGGGCAGGGGTCCTCCTACGAGCAGTACTTC | - | - | TRBJ2-7 | TRBV4-1
CASSMRQRTDTQYF | TGTGCCAGTAGTATGCGGCAGCGCACAGATACGCAGTATTTT | - | - | TRBJ2-3 | TRBV19
CASKDLGEVNQPQHF | TGTGCCAGCAAAGATCTCGGCGAGGTCAATCAGCCCCAGCATTTT | - | - | TRBJ1-5 | TRBV6-5
CATSPGATNEKLFF | TGTGCCACCTCGCCGGGGGCAACTAATGAAAAACTGTTTTTT | - | once | TRBJ1-4 | TRBV18
CASSSRTGAIGYTF | TGTGCCAGCAGTTCACGGACAGGGGCGATTGGCTACACCTTC | TRBD1 | - | TRBJ1-2 | TRBV27
CAWRVGDTVLSFF | TGTGCCTGGAGAGTAGGGGACACCGTTTTATCTTTCTTT | - | - | TRBJ1-1 | TRBV30
CASSKGGPETQYF | TGCGCCAGCAGCAAGGGGGGGCCAGAGACCCAGTACTTC | - | - | TRBJ2-5 | TRBV5-1
CASSLTMGGGDSPLHF | TGTGCCAGCAGCTTAACGATGGGCGGGGGGGATTCACCCCTCCACTTT | - | - | TRBJ1-6 | TRBV7-3
CATGGGNVLTF | TGTGCCACCGGGGGAGGCAACGTCCTGACTTTC | - | - | TRBJ2-6 | TRBV3-1/TRBV3-2
CAHRGENYGYTF | TGTGCCCACAGGGGCGAAAACTATGGCTACACCTTC | TRBD1 | - | TRBJ1-2 | TRBV6-5
CAEGAPDTEAFF | TGTGCAGAGGGGGCACCGGACACTGAAGCTTTCTTT | TRBD1 | - | TRBJ1-1 | TRBV6-5
CASSLDLLFGQGKAKNIQYF | TGTGCCAGCAGCTTAGATCTTCTTTTTGGACAGGGAAAAGCCAAAAACATTCAGTACTTC | TRBD1 | - | TRBJ2-4 | TRBV11-3
CASSPDRVNTEAFF | TGTGCCAGCAGTCCCGACAGGGTGAACACTGAAGCTTTCTTT | TRBD1 | - | TRBJ1-1 | TRBV27
CASSQDLSDRAYEQYF | TGTGCCAGCAGCCAAGATCTTTCGGACAGGGCCTACGAGCAGTACTTC | TRBD1 | - | TRBJ2-7 | TRBV4-2
CASSQEGSAGYEQYF | TGCGCCAGCAGCCAAGAGGGATCTGCGGGTTACGAGCAGTACTTC | - | - | TRBJ2-7 | TRBV4-3
CASSSRGTVNEKLFF | TGTGCCAGTAGTAGCCGGGGAACAGTTAATGAAAAACTGTTTTTT | - | - | TRBJ1-4 | TRBV19
CASSPGTGGLGNTIYF | TGTGCCAGCAGCCCCGGGACAGGGGGTCTGGGAAACACCATATATTTT | TRBD1 | once | TRBJ1-3 | TRBV3-1/TRBV3-2
CASSESPSGSRASYNEQFF | TGTGCCAGCAGCGAAAGCCCTAGCGGGAGTAGGGCCTCCTACAATGAGCAGTTCTTC | TRBD2 | few | TRBJ2-1 | TRBV7-3
CASRSYREAFF | TGTGCCAGCAGGTCTTACAGGGAAGCTTTCTTT | - | few | TRBJ1-1 | TRBV27